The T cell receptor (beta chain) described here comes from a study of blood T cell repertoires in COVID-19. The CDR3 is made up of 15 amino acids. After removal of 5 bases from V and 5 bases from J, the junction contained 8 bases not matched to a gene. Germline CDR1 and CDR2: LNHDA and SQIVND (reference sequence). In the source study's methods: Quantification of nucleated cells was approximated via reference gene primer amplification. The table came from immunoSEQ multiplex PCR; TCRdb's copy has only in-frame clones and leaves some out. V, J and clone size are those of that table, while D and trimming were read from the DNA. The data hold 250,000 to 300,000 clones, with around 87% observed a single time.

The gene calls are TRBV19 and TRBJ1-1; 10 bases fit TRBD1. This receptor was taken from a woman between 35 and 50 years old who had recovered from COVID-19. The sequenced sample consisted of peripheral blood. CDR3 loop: CASSRDRGLMTEAFF. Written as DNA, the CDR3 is TGTGCCAGTAGTCGGGACAGGGGTCTTATGACTGAAGCTTTCTTT.